This T cell receptor (beta chain) was recovered during a study of blood T cell repertoires in COVID-19. Study background: From T cells, B-cell-depleted T cells, or PBMCs came the material, which was cDNA or gDNA.

Per the study methods: Amplifying reference gene primers gave estimates of nucleated cell counts. The repertoire was sequenced with immunoSEQ multiplex PCR; TCRdb's copy has only in-frame clones and lacks some. V, J and clone size reflect that table, while D and trimming were determined from the DNA. This table has 250,000 to 300,000 clones, roughly nine tenths appearing once. Everyone who took part was about 18 to 90 years old, and they came from about two dozen US areas. Per germline, CDR1 MDHEN and CDR2 SYDVKM. The CDR3 sequence is 14 residues long. Trimming pared 6 bases from V and 0 bases from J, leaving 9 bases between.

Sequencing was done on a sample of PBMCs or T cells enriched from blood (not recorded which). This receptor was identified in an older woman who had recovered from COVID-19. The chain links TRBV28 to TRBJ1-5; D might be TRBD1 (5 bases). CDR3 region: CASRGLDSNQPQHF. In DNA, the CDR3 is TGTGCCAGCAGGGGGCTCGATAGCAATCAGCCCCAGCATTTT.